The 25 T cell receptor beta chains given below trace back to one sample, sequenced in a study of blood T cell repertoires in COVID-19. Produced via immunoSEQ multiplex PCR; TCRdb's table is partial and in-frame only. The sample has 250,000 to 300,000 clones, around 87% seen once. Material for sequencing was peripheral blood. These receptors were taken from a man aged 18-30 years with active or convalescent COVID-19.

The genes are TRBV14 and TRBJ2-7, with a tentative D call TRBD2 (5 bases). The V gene lost 1 base and the J gene lost 7 bases, with 20 bases spanning the gap. This CDR3 comprises 16 residues. Germline assignment: CDR1 SGHDN and CDR2 FVKESK. In DNA form, the CDR3 reads TGTGCCAGCAGCCAAGGAGTTAGCGCAACATACGGGGAGCAGTACTTC. Its protein is CASSQGVSATYGEQYF. The whole variable domain, remainder taken from reference TRBV14 and TRBJ2-7, is EAGVTQFPSHSVIEKGQTVTLRCDPISGHDNLYWYRRVMGKEIKFLLHFVKESKQDESGMPNNRFLAERTGGTYSTLKVQPAELEDSGVYFCASSQGVSATYGEQYFGPGTRLTVT.

The CDR3 sequence: CASSIGGGYRQETQYF. The DNA for the CDR3 is TGTGCCAGTAGTATAGGGGGAGGCTATCGTCAAGAGACCCAGTACTTC. This chain uses TRBV19 with TRBJ2-5, with D maybe TRBD2 (6 bases). Germline loops: CDR1 LNHDA, CDR2 SQIVND (reference sequence). V shed 1 base and J shed 2 bases, with 14 bases lying between them. The CDR3 consists of 16 residues.

The chain has TRBV6-6 and TRBJ1-5, with D maybe TRBD1 (5 bases). Germline V gene lookup returns CDR1 MNHNY and CDR2 SVGAGI (reference sequence). The ends were cut back, 6 bases at V and 7 bases at J, with 16 bases in the middle. The CDR3 runs 14 residues. CDR3 nucleotide sequence: TGTGCCAGCAGGGCCGGGGGTTTGGGCCAGCCCCAGCATTTT. It is translated as CASRAGGLGQPQHF.

This clone is a singleton in its sample. The V and J genes are TRBV29-1 and TRBJ2-5, with TRBD2 matching 12 bases. The CDR3 covers 16 residues. The V gene end was trimmed by 2 bases and the J gene end by 4 bases; junction bases not matched to a gene: 8. Germline V gene data show CDR1 as SQVTM and CDR2 as ANQGSEA. CDR3 in amino acids: CSVERLAGGPGETQYF. The CDR3 DNA sequence: TGCAGCGTTGAAAGGCTAGCGGGGGGGCCCGGAGAGACCCAGTACTTC.

In nucleotides, the CDR3 is TGTGCCAGCAGCGGACGGGACAGGGGATCTAACTATGGCTACACCTTC. Its protein product is CASSGRDRGSNYGYTF. This chain joins TRBV7-9 and TRBJ1-2, with 10 bases identical to TRBD1. Trimming removed 5 bases from V and 0 bases from J; junction bases left unmatched: 6. CDR3 size: 16 residues. Germline assignment: CDR1 SEHNR and CDR2 FQNEAQ (reference sequence).

The chain carries TRBV7-2 and TRBJ1-5, with a weak D call TRBD1 (6 bases). The CDR3 extends over 14 amino acids. Trimming shortened V by 1 base and J by 5 bases, and 9 bases separated the two germline ends. The germline V gene encodes CDR1 SGHTA and CDR2 FQGNSA. The CDR3 sequence: CASSLDTGYQPQHF. CDR3 nucleotides: TGTGCCAGCAGCTTAGACACAGGGTATCAGCCCCAGCATTTT.

This rearrangement joins TRBV6-5 to TRBJ1-4, with TRBD1 identical over 8 bases. This CDR3 has 16 residues. J lost 5 bases, V lost 3 bases, and 8 bases had no gene match. Germline CDR1 and CDR2: MNHEY and SVGAGI. The CDR3 nucleotides read TGTGCCAGCAGTTATTCCGGGACAGGAATAAATGAAAAACTGTTTTTT. This sequence encodes CASSYSGTGINEKLFF.

The J gene is TRBJ1-2, the V gene TRBV7-9; possibly TRBD1 for D (6 bases). V was cut by 5 bases and J by 5 bases, with 15 bases left in between. The germline gives CDR1 SEHNR, CDR2 FQNEAQ (reference sequence). The CDR3 has 14 residues. DNA for the CDR3: TGTGCCAGCAGCCTTTCCGGGACACAGTATGGCTACACCTTC. This translates into CASSLSGTQYGYTF.

The chain couples TRBV6-1 to TRBJ1-1; D is undetermined. Germline V gene sequence: CDR1 MNHNS, CDR2 SASEGT. Trimming removed 2 bases at V and 6 bases at J, with 13 bases between. This CDR3 has 14 amino acids. The CDR3 spells CASSESPPFAEAFF. The DNA of the CDR3 is TGTGCCAGCAGTGAATCCCCTCCCTTCGCTGAAGCTTTCTTT.

V usage is TRBV5-6 and J usage is TRBJ1-5; D might be TRBD1 (5 bases). CDR1 and CDR2 (germline): SGHDT, YYEEEE. Trimming took off 3 bases at V and 5 bases at J, with 15 bases between the two ends. This CDR3 is 15 amino acids long. The CDR3 bases are TGTGCCAGCAGCTCCAAGGGGCAGGAGTATCAGCCCCAGCATTTT. Its translation is CASSSKGQEYQPQHF.

The chain employs TRBV20-1 and TRBJ2-7, with D tentatively TRBD2 (6 bases). The CDR3 is made up of 11 amino acids. The V gene's germline CDR1 is DFQATT and CDR2 SNEGSKA (reference sequence). Trimming took off 6 bases at V and 4 bases at J, with 10 bases between the two ends. The CDR3 loop is CSAGGEYEQYF. As DNA, the CDR3 is TGCAGTGCCGGGGGAGAGTACGAGCAGTACTTC.

J is TRBJ2-4 and V is TRBV28; 8 positions agree with TRBD1. The CDR3 runs to 14 residues. CDR1 and CDR2 from the germline V gene are MDHEN and SYDVKM. The junction had 7 bases not matched to a gene; V was cut back by 6 bases and J by 6 bases. The CDR3: CASSPGQGRNIQYF. For the CDR3, the DNA is TGTGCCAGCAGCCCCGGACAGGGTAGAAACATTCAGTACTTC.

This clone was detected once. The chain uses TRBV6-5 and TRBJ2-2; a possible D gene is TRBD1 (6 bases). CDR3 length equals 15 residues. The germline gives CDR1 MNHEY, CDR2 SVGAGI. Trimming took off 6 bases at V and 0 bases at J, with 11 bases between the two ends. The CDR3, as DNA: TGTGCCAGCAGGTGGGACACCGCGAACACCGGGGAGCTGTTTTTT. Translating it yields CASRWDTANTGELFF.

This clone was counted a few times. This chain's CDR3 is CASSPGGPRTYNEQFF. CDR3 coding DNA: TGTGCCAGCAGCCCCGGTGGGCCGCGAACCTACAATGAGCAGTTCTTC. V is TRBV7-3 and J is TRBJ2-1; no clear D. Germline V gene sequence: CDR1 SGHTA, CDR2 FQGTGA. This CDR3 has 16 residues. V gave up 5 bases and J gave up 2 bases, with 16 bases separating them.

The J gene is TRBJ2-1, the V gene TRBV29-1; perhaps TRBD2 as D (6 bases). The CDR3 extends over 14 amino acids. V lost 3 bases and J 6 bases, leaving 15 bases between the germline ends. Germline lookup yields CDR1 SQVTM and CDR2 ANQGSEA. The chain's CDR3 is CSVDSGTLLNEQFF. CDR3 nucleotide sequence: TGCAGCGTTGATTCCGGGACTCTACTCAATGAGCAGTTCTTC.

The chain combines TRBV25-1 with TRBJ2-5; D remains ambiguous. Deletions cut 6 bases from V and 4 bases from J, with 12 bases between. Germline V gene sequence: CDR1 MGHDK, CDR2 SYGVNS. CDR3 length: 13 residues. CDR3 protein: CASSRSNLETQYF. CDR3 nucleotide sequence: TGTGCCAGCAGCCGGAGTAACTTAGAGACCCAGTACTTC. The variable domain in full, with the rest retrieved from reference TRBV25-1 and TRBJ2-5, is EADIYQTPRYLVIGTGKKITLECSQTMGHDKMYWYQQDPGMELHLIHYSYGVNSTEKGDLSSESTVSRIRTEHFPLTLESARPSHTSQYLCASSRSNLETQYFGPGTRLLVL.

The chain combines TRBV4-3 with TRBJ2-7; 7 bases align to TRBD1. The germline CDR1 and CDR2 sequences are LGHNA and YSLEER. After removal of 3 bases from V and 0 bases from J, the junction contained 5 bases not matched to a gene. The CDR3 has 15 amino acids. CDR3 region: CASSHRQGTSYEQYF. The CDR3 nucleotides are TGCGCCAGCAGCCATAGACAGGGAACCTCCTACGAGCAGTACTTC.

The chain employs TRBV5-6 and TRBJ1-2; D might be TRBD1 (6 bases). The V gene's germline CDR1 is SGHDT and CDR2 YYEEEE. V lost 4 bases to trimming and J lost 0 bases, with 16 bases between them. The length of the CDR3 is 16 residues. The CDR3 nucleotides read TGTGCCAGCAGCACCCTTGGATCAGGGGCTAACTATGGCTACACCTTC. The encoded protein is CASSTLGSGANYGYTF.

This rearrangement joins TRBV6-6 to TRBJ1-5; 9 bases map to TRBD1. V gave up 7 bases and J gave up 6 bases; unmatched junction bases: 7. Germline V lookup: CDR1 MNHNY, CDR2 SVGAGI (reference sequence). The CDR3 is 14 residues long. CDR3 protein: CASTEQGAGQPQHF. The CDR3, as DNA: TGTGCCAGCACCGAACAGGGGGCGGGTCAGCCCCAGCATTTT.

This clone has more than one count but fewer than ten. The genes are TRBV11-3 and TRBJ1-2; 8 bases are shared with TRBD1. The CDR3 spans 16 residues. Germline V gene data show CDR1 as SGHNT and CDR2 as YENEEA. The junction had 7 bases not matched to a gene; V was cut back by 4 bases and J by 0 bases. In DNA, the CDR3 is TGTGCCAGCAGCTCAAGGACAGGGCCCTCTAACTATGGCTACACCTTC. The encoded protein is CASSSRTGPSNYGYTF. Full variable domain (remainder filled in from reference TRBV11-3 and TRBJ1-2): EAGVVQSPRYKIIEKKQPVAFWCNPISGHNTLYWYLQNLGQGPELLIRYENEEAVDDSQLPKDRFSAERLKGVDSTLKIQPAELGDSAVYLCASSSRTGPSNYGYTFGSGTRLTVV.

This clone came up once. In nucleotides, the CDR3 is TGCAGTGCTAGTACCGGCGGACAAGAGACCCAGTACTTC. This translates into CSASTGGQETQYF. J is TRBJ2-5 and V is TRBV20-1; D is ambiguous. This CDR3 has 13 amino acids. The V gene lost 3 bases and the J gene lost 2 bases, with 10 bases spanning the gap. The germline V gene encodes CDR1 DFQATT and CDR2 SNEGSKA (reference sequence).

V gene TRBV5-1 combines with J gene TRBJ2-3, with TRBD2 matching 7 bases. Per germline, CDR1 SGHRS and CDR2 YFSETQ. CDR3 length: 16 residues. V trimming: 4 bases; J trimming: 1 base; junction bases outside the gene matches: 9. The CDR3, as DNA: TGCGCCAGCAGCCCGTGGGAGGGAAGCCGCACAGATACGCAGTATTTT. Protein: CASSPWEGSRTDTQYF.

The chain employs TRBV5-1 and TRBJ2-3; 8 nucleotides match TRBD2. Germline loops: CDR1 SGHRS, CDR2 YFSETQ. V shed 4 bases and J 4 bases; nucleotides not matched to a gene: 11. This CDR3 contains 16 residues. For the CDR3, the DNA is TGCGCCAGCAGCGGGACCGGGGGGGCCTGGCCAGATACGCAGTATTTT. Encoded protein: CASSGTGGAWPDTQYF. Full variable domain (rest looked up from reference TRBV5-1 and TRBJ2-3): KAGVTQTPRYLIKTRGQQVTLSCSPISGHRSVSWYQQTPGQGLQFLFEYFSETQRNKGNFPGRFSGRQFSNSRSEMNVSTLELGDSALYLCASSGTGGAWPDTQYFGPGTRLTVL.

About this clone: The junction departs from the called germline gene at one end, perhaps through a read error. The chain is built from TRBV6-5 and TRBJ2-3, with 9 bases aligning to TRBD2. The CDR3 sequence is 15 residues long. In germline, CDR1 is MNHEY, CDR2 SVGAGI. CDR3 loop: CASSDSSGNKDTQYF. In DNA, the CDR3 is TGTGCCAGCAGTGACTCTAGCGGGAATAAAGATACGCAGTATTTT.

The chain employs TRBV6-5 and TRBJ1-5; D uncertain. Between the trimmed V and J ends, which lost 6 bases and 5 bases, there was a span of 11 bases. This CDR3 comprises 13 residues. CDR1 and CDR2 from the germline V gene are MNHEY and SVGAGI. This chain's CDR3 is CASSPRSYQPQHF. The CDR3 coding sequence is TGTGCCAGCAGCCCCCGGAGCTATCAGCCCCAGCATTTT.